This T cell receptor (beta chain) came from a study of long-term antiretroviral therapy in people with HIV. It was version v3.0 of the immunoSEQ assay that was run at survey level. Sequencing was performed with immunoSEQ multiplex PCR; in TCRdb, only in-frame clones are kept and a portion is missing. The sample lists some 28,000 clones, roughly 90% seen once, with roughly 4% in the top ten. The CDR3 runs to 16 residues. Trimming left V 0 bases short and J 2 bases short, with 13 bases between. From germline, CDR1 is MNHEY and CDR2 SMNVEV (reference sequence). The sequencing here drew on unsorted PBMCs, taken 0.5 years after starting antiretroviral therapy. The rearrangement links TRBV27 to TRBJ1-1, with no clear D. This sequence originates from a woman between 18 and 30 years old with HIV. The CDR3 region has the DNA TGTGCCAGCAGTTTATCGATCTGGCGGGATAACACTGAAGCTTTCTTT. Its protein product is CASSLSIWRDNTEAFF.